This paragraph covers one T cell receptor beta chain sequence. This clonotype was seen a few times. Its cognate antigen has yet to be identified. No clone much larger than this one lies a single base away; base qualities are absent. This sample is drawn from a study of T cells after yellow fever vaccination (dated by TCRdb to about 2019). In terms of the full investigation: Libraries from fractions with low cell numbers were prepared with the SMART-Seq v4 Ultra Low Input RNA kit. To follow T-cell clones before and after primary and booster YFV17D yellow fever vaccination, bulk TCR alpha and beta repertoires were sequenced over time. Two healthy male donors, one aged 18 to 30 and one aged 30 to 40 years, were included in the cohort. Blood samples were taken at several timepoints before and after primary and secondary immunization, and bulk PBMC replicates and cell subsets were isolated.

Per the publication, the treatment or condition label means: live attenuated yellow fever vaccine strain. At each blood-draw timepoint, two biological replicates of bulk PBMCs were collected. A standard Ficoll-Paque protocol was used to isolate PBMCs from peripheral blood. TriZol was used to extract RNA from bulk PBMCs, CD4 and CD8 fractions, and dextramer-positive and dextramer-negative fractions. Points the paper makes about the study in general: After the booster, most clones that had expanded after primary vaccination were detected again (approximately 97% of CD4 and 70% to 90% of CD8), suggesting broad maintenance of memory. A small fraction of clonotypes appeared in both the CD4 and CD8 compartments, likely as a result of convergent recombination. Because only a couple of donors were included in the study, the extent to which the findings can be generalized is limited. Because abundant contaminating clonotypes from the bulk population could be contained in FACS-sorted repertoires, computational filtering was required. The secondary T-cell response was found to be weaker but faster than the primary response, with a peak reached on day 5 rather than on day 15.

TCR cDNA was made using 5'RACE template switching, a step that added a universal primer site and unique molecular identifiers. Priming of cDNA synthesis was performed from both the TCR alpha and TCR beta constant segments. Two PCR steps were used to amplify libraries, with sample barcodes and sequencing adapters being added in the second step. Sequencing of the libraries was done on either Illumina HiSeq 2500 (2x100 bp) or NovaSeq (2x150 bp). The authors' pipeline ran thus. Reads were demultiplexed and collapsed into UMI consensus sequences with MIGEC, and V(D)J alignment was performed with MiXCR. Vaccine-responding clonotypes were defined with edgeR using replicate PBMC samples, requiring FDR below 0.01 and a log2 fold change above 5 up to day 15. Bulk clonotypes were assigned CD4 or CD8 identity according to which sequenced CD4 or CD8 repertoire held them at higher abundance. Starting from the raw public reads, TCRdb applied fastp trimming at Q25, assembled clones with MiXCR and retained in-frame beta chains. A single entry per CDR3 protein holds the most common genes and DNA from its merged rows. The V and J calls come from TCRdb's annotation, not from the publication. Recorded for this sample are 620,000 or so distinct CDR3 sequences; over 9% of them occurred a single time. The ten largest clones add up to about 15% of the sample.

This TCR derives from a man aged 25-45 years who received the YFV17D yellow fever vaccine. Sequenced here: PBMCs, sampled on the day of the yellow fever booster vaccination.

The CDR3 region has the sequence CASSETLGEGYGYTF. The bases read TGTGCCAGCAGTGAAACATTGGGGGAAGGATATGGCTACACCTTC. The chain is assembled from TRBV2 and TRBJ1-2, with TRBD1 tentatively as D gene (5 bases match). Spanning cysteine to phenylalanine, the CDR3 consists of 15 amino acids. CDR3 DNA is the only sequence kept; it has 45 bases, read in frame from the first base. V is cut by 2 bases and J by 5 bases, and the space between the germline ends is 15 bases. CDR1 and CDR2, looked up from the germline V gene, are SNHLY and FYNNEI.